The source of this T cell receptor (beta chain) is a study of blood T cell repertoires in COVID-19. A word on this clone: Sequence at one end of the junction differs from germline and may be a read error.

As originally analysed: Reference gene primers were amplified, and this amplification served to estimate nucleated cell counts. The method was immunoSEQ multiplex PCR; TCRdb's version includes in-frame clones alone and lacks a portion of them. Clonal size and the V and J genes are those of that table, whereas D and trimming came from the DNA. The sample lists about 95,000 clones, about 84% seen once, with about 24% in the top ten. CDR1 LNHDA and CDR2 SQIVND come from the germline V gene (reference sequence). CDR3 size: 14 residues. This receptor was taken from a human donor in a cohort sampled during active COVID-19. The chain is built from TRBV19 and TRBJ1-2; 7 positions agree with TRBD1. Sequences were obtained from peripheral blood. Here the CDR3 DNA reads TGTGCCAGCAGTAGCCCGGACAGGCGCTATGGCTACACCTTC. Amino acid sequence: CASSSPDRRYGYTF.